This TCR beta chain is from a study of blood T cells in healthy people across ages. Whole-study context: About one barcoded beta molecule per two T cells came from capture by template switching.

Comments on this clonotype: What it binds is unknown. At one end the junction does not follow the germline gene, possibly because of a read error.

For the second PCR, which ran for about 6 to 11 cycles, a sample-barcoded 5' primer and a J-beta primer mix were used. Via MiXCR, TCRdb re-called the 5' RACE reads, giving one row per CDR3 protein. The sample consists of more than 1.4 million distinct CDR3 sequences, approximately 40% of them appearing once. Study findings and constraints: When set beside aged donors, long-lived donors presented more naive CD4+ cells and higher diversity. Researchers said unsorted PBMCs prevented a conclusive naive versus antigen-experienced comparison.

Germline V gene data show CDR1 as KGHDR and CDR2 as SFDVKD. The CDR3 consists of 16 residues. This chain uses TRBV24-1 with TRBJ1-2; 9 nucleotides align to TRBD1. This TCR was recovered from a woman aged 18-35 years in good health. Material: blood. CDR3 sequence: CATGDKYRQGVNGYTF. The DNA of the CDR3 is TGTGCCACCGGTGATAAATACAGACAGGGGGTGAATGGCTACACCTTC.